Presented here are 14 T cell receptor beta chains from one specimen sequenced in a study of PD-1 blockade in classical Hodgkin lymphoma. Only in-frame clones appear in the TCRdb table, and some are missing; sequencing was by immunoSEQ multiplex PCR. This sample has some 11,000 clones, with approximately 80% found just once. Patients all relapsed after autologous stem cell transplantation, and there was variation in brentuximab vedotin exposure. Sequenced here: peripheral blood mononuclear cells (PBMCs), sampled before the second cycle of nivolumab. The origin of the receptors is a human donor with classical Hodgkin lymphoma.

This clone was counted a few times. This chain joins TRBV6-4 and TRBJ2-2; tentatively, D is TRBD1 or TRBD2 (5 bases each). This CDR3 comprises 13 residues. The V gene's germline CDR1 is MRHNA and CDR2 SNTAGT. V was pared by 3 bases and J by 3 bases, with 5 bases between. The CDR3 DNA follows: TGTGCCAGCAGTGAGGGGGACACCGGGGAGCTGTTTTTT. Translated: CASSEGDTGELFF.

This chain joins TRBV28 and TRBJ2-2; possible D gene TRBD1, 5 bases. The CDR3 spans 15 residues. Trimming removed 1 base at V and 3 bases at J, with 9 bases between. From germline, CDR1 is MDHEN and CDR2 SYDVKM. CDR3 bases: TGTGCCAGCAGTTTATCGCCAGGGCACACCGGGGAGCTGTTTTTT. Its translation is CASSLSPGHTGELFF.

This rearrangement joins TRBV19 to TRBJ2-1; 8 nucleotides align to TRBD2. Germline loops: CDR1 LNHDA, CDR2 SQIVND (reference sequence). The CDR3 has 16 amino acids. Germline trimming cut 0 bases from V and 12 bases from J; bases unmatched to any gene: 13. The CDR3 region is CASSIEPWTSPDAQFF. CDR3 DNA: TGTGCCAGTAGTATAGAACCTTGGACTAGCCCCGATGCGCAGTTCTTC. Looking up the rest from reference TRBV19 and TRBJ2-1 gives the full variable domain: DGGITQSPKYLFRKEGQNVTLSCEQNLNHDAMYWYRQDPGQGLRLIYYSQIVNDFQKGDIAEGYSVSREKKESFPLTVTSAQKNPTAFYLCASSIEPWTSPDAQFFGPGTRLTVL.

This clone has just one count. Germline is not matched at one junction end, which may reflect a read error. The gene calls are TRBV6-5 and TRBJ2-7, with TRBD2 matching over 8 bases. CDR3 size: 14 residues. In germline, CDR1 is MNHEY, CDR2 SVGAGI. CDR3 nucleotides: TGTGCCAGCAGACTCGTAGCGGGATCCTTCGAGCAGTACTTC. Amino acid sequence: CASRLVAGSFEQYF.

J is TRBJ2-7 and V is TRBV28; D unresolved. CDR1 is MDHEN, CDR2 SYDVKM, per germline. The CDR3 is made up of 10 amino acids. V was shortened by 7 bases and J by 4 bases, with 5 bases between the two germline ends. In DNA form, the CDR3 reads TGTGCCAGCAAAGGTTACGAGCAGTACTTC. Protein: CASKGYEQYF.

The chain carries TRBV9 and TRBJ2-1; 7 bases are a match to TRBD2. CDR3 length: 19 residues. Germline loops: CDR1 SGDLS, CDR2 YYNGEE. V shed 4 bases, J shed 3 bases, and the junction held 19 bases outside the gene matches. CDR3 sequence: CASSPPAGSTITNYNEQFF. For the CDR3, the DNA is TGTGCCAGCAGCCCACCAGCGGGGTCGACTATCACGAACTACAATGAGCAGTTCTTC. Filled out from reference TRBV9 and TRBJ2-1, the complete variable domain reads DSGVTQTPKHLITATGQRVTLRCSPRSGDLSVYWYQQSLDQGLQFLIQYYNGEERAKGNILERFSAQQFPDLHSELNLSSLELGDSALYFCASSPPAGSTITNYNEQFFGPGTRLTVL.

The chain links TRBV29-1 to TRBJ1-5, with D unclear. The CDR3 consists of 14 residues. Germline CDR1 is SQVTM and CDR2 is ANQGSEA. The ends were cut back, 7 bases at V and 0 bases at J, with 13 bases in the middle. CDR3 coding DNA: TGCAGCGCTACGCTGGTGGGTAGCAATCAGCCCCAGCATTTT. It specifies CSATLVGSNQPQHF.

This rearrangement joins TRBV29-1 to TRBJ1-1, with 7 bases identical to TRBD1. The junction had 11 bases not matched to a gene; V was cut back by 7 bases and J by 6 bases. The CDR3 extends over 13 amino acids. The germline V gene has CDR1 SQVTM and CDR2 ANQGSEA. The CDR3: CSAEGWQGAEAFF. CDR3 coding DNA: TGCAGCGCCGAAGGCTGGCAGGGGGCTGAAGCTTTCTTT. Variable domain in full (rest from reference TRBV29-1 and TRBJ1-1): SAVISQKPSRDICQRGTSLTIQCQVDSQVTMMFWYRQQPGQSLTLIATANQGSEATYESGFVIDKFPISRPNLTFSTLTVSNMSPEDSSIYLCSAEGWQGAEAFFGQGTRLTVV.

Of note for this clone: A read error may produce the germline difference seen at one junction end. The chain joins TRBV5-3 to TRBJ2-7; D possibly uses TRBD1 or TRBD2 (6 bases each). Being an ORF, TRBV5-3 has a function that is uncertain. The length of the CDR3 is 14 residues. The CDR3 nucleotides read TGTGCCAGCAGCTTGGGGGGCGACTTCTACGAGCAGTACTTC. It is translated as CASSLGGDFYEQYF.

J is TRBJ2-1 and V is TRBV7-8, with 11 bases that match TRBD2. In germline, CDR1 is SGHVS, CDR2 FQNEAQ. The CDR3 covers 17 residues. After removal of 5 bases from V and 4 bases from J, the junction contained 10 bases not matched to a gene. The CDR3 nucleotides are TGTGCCAGCAGCGTAGGGTTTAGCGGGAGGGCATACAATGAGCAGTTCTTC. It yields the protein CASSVGFSGRAYNEQFF.

The gene calls are TRBV27 and TRBJ2-5, with a tentative D call TRBD1 (5 bases). V was cut by 9 bases and J by 1 base, with 24 bases left in between. Germline CDR1 reads MNHEY; CDR2 reads SMNVEV (reference sequence). The CDR3 covers 17 residues. DNA for the CDR3: TGTGCCAGTTCTCCAGGGTGGGGAAAAGGTGTCCAAGAGACCCAGTACTTC. Amino acid sequence: CASSPGWGKGVQETQYF.

The gene calls are TRBV28 and TRBJ2-5; D gene unclear. This CDR3 has 15 amino acids. Germline CDR1 is MDHEN and CDR2 is SYDVKM. With 1 base removed from V and 5 bases from J, the gap between germline ends came to 14 bases. The DNA of the CDR3 is TGTGCCAGCAGTTTATCGGGCGAGATGTCGGAGACCCAGTACTTC. It encodes CASSLSGEMSETQYF. Looking up the rest from reference TRBV28 and TRBJ2-5 gives the full variable domain: DVKVTQSSRYLVKRTGEKVFLECVQDMDHENMFWYRQDPGLGLRLIYFSYDVKMKEKGDIPEGYSVSREKKERFSLILESASTNQTSMYLCASSLSGEMSETQYFGPGTRLLVL.

V and J are TRBV19 and TRBJ1-1, with 7 bases fitting TRBD1. Per germline, CDR1 LNHDA and CDR2 SQIVND (reference sequence). With V trimmed by 3 bases and J by 2 bases, 12 bases remained unmatched. The CDR3 totals 17 residues. The CDR3 here is CASSMETGRRGNTEAFF. CDR3 DNA: TGTGCCAGTAGTATGGAGACAGGGAGGCGAGGAAACACTGAAGCTTTCTTT. The variable domain in full, with the rest retrieved from reference TRBV19 and TRBJ1-1, is DGGITQSPKYLFRKEGQNVTLSCEQNLNHDAMYWYRQDPGQGLRLIYYSQIVNDFQKGDIAEGYSVSREKKESFPLTVTSAQKNPTAFYLCASSMETGRRGNTEAFFGQGTRLTVV.

This clone is a singleton in its sample. The rearrangement uses TRBV27 and TRBJ2-3; D is possibly TRBD2 (6 bases). The germline V and J ends were trimmed by 1 base and 4 bases, with 9 bases remaining between them. The CDR3 has 14 residues. Looked up from germline, CDR1 is MNHEY and CDR2 is SMNVEV (reference sequence). As DNA, the CDR3 is TGTGCCAGCAGTTTATGGCGGGACGCAGATACGCAGTATTTT. Encoded protein: CASSLWRDADTQYF.